These T cell receptor beta chains were read from a single sample in a study of CD8+ T cells in alopecia areata. Using immunoSEQ multiplex PCR, the repertoire was profiled, and TCRdb retains in-frame clones only, with some absent. The repertoire has 110,000 to 150,000 clones, roughly four fifths of them found once; the top ten carry around 25%. The source material was CD8+ T cells sorted from blood, sampled at week 4, from a patient treated with tofacitinib. Receptors were obtained from a human donor with alopecia areata. Each CDR3 is given with its conserved first and last residue. Fields, in order: V gene, J gene, D gene, clone size, CDR3 DNA, CDR3 protein. A D gene is named only where the DNA matches it firmly. Only some rows state a clone size, as once, few, many or a class for expanded clones.

TRBV7-8	TRBJ2-5	.	once	TGTGCCAGCAGCCGACGACAGGCCCAAGAGACCCAGTACTTC	CASSRRQAQETQYF
TRBV7-9	TRBJ2-6	.	.	TGTGCCAGCAGCTCCCTGACAGTATCCTATTCTGGGGCCAACGTCCTGACTTTC	CASSSLTVSYSGANVLTF
TRBV4-1	TRBJ2-2	TRBD2	.	TGCGCCAGCAGCCGCCTCGGACTAGCGGGGGGGCTAACGAACACCGGGGAGCTGTTTTTT	CASSRLGLAGGLTNTGELFF
TRBV29-1	TRBJ1-1	.	.	TGCAGCGTTAAGGACCCCGGGGGCACTGAAGCTTTCTTT	CSVKDPGGTEAFF
TRBV9	TRBJ2-7	.	.	TGTGCCAGCAGCGCCGGGACATATTCCCACGAGCAGTACTTC	CASSAGTYSHEQYF
TRBV27	TRBJ2-7	TRBD1	.	TGTGCCAGCAGTTTCACCGGGACAGGGGACTACGAGCAGTACTTC	CASSFTGTGDYEQYF
TRBV29-1	TRBJ2-3	.	few	.	CSVASYTFGGALTDTQYF
TRBV5-5	TRBJ1-1	.	.	TGTGCCAGCAGCTTGTGGGTTCCCACTGAAGCTTTCTTT	CASSLWVPTEAFF
TRBV11-2	TRBJ2-7	.	.	TGTGCCAGCACCACCCCCCTGCGGGAGCAGTACTTC	CASTTPLREQYF
TRBV6-5	TRBJ2-1	TRBD2	.	TGTGCCAGCAGTTCTGGACTAGCGGGGGAGGATGAGCAGTTCTTC	CASSSGLAGEDEQFF
TRBV29-1	TRBJ2-7	.	.	TGCAGCGTTGGAGAACTCACCTACGAGCAGTACTTC	CSVGELTYEQYF
TRBV19	TRBJ2-1	TRBD2	.	TGTGCCAGTAGTATCCCGACTAGCGGGGGGGATGAGCAGTTCTTC	CASSIPTSGGDEQFF
TRBV5-1	TRBJ2-5	.	.	TGCGCCAGCAGGCCACTGACTCAAGAGACCCAGTACTTC	CASRPLTQETQYF
TRBV5-6	TRBJ2-1	.	.	TGTGCCAGCAGCCTGGGTCGGCTAGCCGATGAGCAGTTCTTC	CASSLGRLADEQFF
TRBV11-2	TRBJ2-5	.	.	TGTGCCAGCAGCTTAGAGGCATGGCGAGAGACCCAGTACTTC	CASSLEAWRETQYF
TRBV5-6	TRBJ2-7	TRBD1	.	TGTGCCAGCAGTCCTCCAGGGGGCGAGCAGTACTTC	CASSPPGGEQYF
TRBV7-8	TRBJ2-5	TRBD2	.	TGTGCCAGCAGCTGGGGACTAGCGGGGGGGCCGGTGGAGACCCAGTACTTC	CASSWGLAGGPVETQYF
TRBV7-6	TRBJ2-7	.	.	TGTGCCAGCAGCGTTAAGACAGGCTCCTACGAGCAGTACTTC	CASSVKTGSYEQYF
TRBV27	TRBJ2-3	.	few	TGTGCCAGCAGTTTATCATGGCGGGGGCTGATAGATACGCAGTATTTT	CASSLSWRGLIDTQYF
TRBV7-6	TRBJ1-1	.	.	TGTGCCAGCAGCTCCGGGACATTTAACACTGAAGCTTTCTTT	CASSSGTFNTEAFF
TRBV15	TRBJ1-4	.	.	TGTGCCACCAGCAGAGATGGCAGTCTTGCAACTAATGAAAAACTGTTTTTT	CATSRDGSLATNEKLFF
TRBV5-1	TRBJ2-3	.	.	TGCGCCAGCAGCTTTCGACCGGCCGAGAGCACAGATACGCAGTATTTT	CASSFRPAESTDTQYF
TRBV6-6	TRBJ1-1	.	.	TGTGCCAGCACCCAGACCAGGAACACTGAAGCTTTCTTT	CASTQTRNTEAFF
TRBV7-2	TRBJ2-3	.	.	TGTGCCAGCAGCTTAGTTCATCCCCAGCGCATCACAGATACGCAGTATTTT	CASSLVHPQRITDTQYF
TRBV25-1	TRBJ2-7	TRBD1	.	TGTGCCAGCAGTGAATCCGGGGACAGGGATGAAATAGGGCAGTACTTC	CASSESGDRDEIGQYF
TRBV9	TRBJ1-2	.	.	TGTGCCAGCAGCGGGATGGACAGAAACTATGGCTACACCTTC	CASSGMDRNYGYTF
TRBV10-3	TRBJ2-3	TRBD2	.	TGTGCCATCAGTGAACAGCGGGGGGGCGCAGATACGCAGTATTTT	CAISEQRGGADTQYF
TRBV15	TRBJ2-5	TRBD2	.	TGTGCCACCAGCGTGCCCGGGACTAGCGGAGAGACCCAGTACTTC	CATSVPGTSGETQYF
TRBV5-6	TRBJ1-2	TRBD1	.	TGTGCCAGCAGCTTGGTCTTCGGACAGGGTTCCTCTGGCTACACCTTC	CASSLVFGQGSSGYTF
TRBV7-2	TRBJ1-2	.	.	TGTGCCAGCAGCTTAGCCTATGGCTACACCTTC	CASSLAYGYTF
TRBV12-5	TRBJ2-3	TRBD2	.	TGTGCTAGTGCTCTAGCGGGGGCGAGCACAGATACGCAGTATTTT	CASALAGASTDTQYF
TRBV7-9	TRBJ2-2	TRBD1	.	TGTGCCAGCAGCCTACCGGGACAGGTTAAACCGAACACCGGGGAGCTGTTTTTT	CASSLPGQVKPNTGELFF
TRBV4-3	TRBJ2-5	TRBD1	once	TGCGCCAGCAGCCGAATCTACACAGGGGGCCCTGGGGAGACCCAGTACTTC	CASSRIYTGGPGETQYF
TRBV25-1	TRBJ1-2	.	.	TGTGCCAGCAGTCTTGGGAGTAACTATGGCTACACCTTC	CASSLGSNYGYTF
TRBV5-6	TRBJ1-5	.	once	TGTGCCAGCAGCCTCTCTAGCAATCAGCCCCAGCATTTT	CASSLSSNQPQHF
TRBV6-5	TRBJ1-3	.	.	TGTGCCAGCAGTTTCTTCGACAGGAGCTCTGGAAACACCATATATTTT	CASSFFDRSSGNTIYF
TRBV12-5	TRBJ1-1	.	.	TGTGCTAGTGGTTTGGGGAACACTGAAGCTTTCTTT	CASGLGNTEAFF
TRBV9	TRBJ2-7	TRBD1	.	TGTGCCAGCAGCGTGACAGGGGGCTACGAGCAGTACTTC	CASSVTGGYEQYF
TRBV5-1	TRBJ1-1	.	.	TGCGCCAGCAGAGTGGAGGACGGGATGAACACTGAAGCTTTCTTT	CASRVEDGMNTEAFF
TRBV19	TRBJ2-7	.	.	TGTGCCAGTAGTAATTCGGTCAGCTCCTACGAGCAGTACTTC	CASSNSVSSYEQYF
TRBV7-9	TRBJ1-1	.	.	TGTGCCAGCAGCTTAAGAGGGACTGAAGCTTTCTTT	CASSLRGTEAFF
TRBV6-5	TRBJ2-7	.	.	TGTGCCAGCAGTTGGCGGACGAGCTCCTACGAGCAGTACTTC	CASSWRTSSYEQYF
TRBV7-8	TRBJ2-1	TRBD2	.	TGTGCCAGCAGCCCAACTAGCGGGGGATACAATGAGCAGTTCTTC	CASSPTSGGYNEQFF
TRBV4-3	TRBJ1-1	.	.	TGCGCCAGCAGCCAGCAGATGGGGGCAGGCCCCACTTCTGAAGCTTTCTTT	CASSQQMGAGPTSEAFF
TRBV4-3	TRBJ1-2	.	.	TGCGCCAGCAGCCAAGTCGCCAAAGGCCCCTTTGGCTACACCTTC	CASSQVAKGPFGYTF
TRBV10-2	TRBJ1-1	.	.	TGCGCCAGCAGTGCGGTAGCCACTGAAGCTTTCTTT	CASSAVATEAFF
TRBV14	TRBJ2-4	TRBD2	.	TGTGCCAGCAGCCAAGCTAGCGGGGGCGAAGACATTCAGTACTTC	CASSQASGGEDIQYF
TRBV5-1	TRBJ1-2	.	.	TGCGCCAGCAGCTTGTTCGGGCCGGCGATCTATGGCTACACCTTC	CASSLFGPAIYGYTF
TRBV6-5	TRBJ2-7	TRBD2	.	TGTGCCAGCAGTCCCGGCGCGGGGGCCTACGAGCAGTACTTC	CASSPGAGAYEQYF
TRBV7-8	TRBJ2-7	.	.	TGTGCTGTAGTTGCCCGGGGAAACTCCTACGAGCAGTACTTC	CAVVARGNSYEQYF
TRBV4-1	TRBJ2-3	TRBD2	.	TGCGCCAGCAGCCAAGATCCAGCGGGGGGGCTCGAAGATACGCAGTATTTT	CASSQDPAGGLEDTQYF
TRBV29-1	TRBJ2-1	.	once	TGCAGCGTTGAAGAGCCCGACTACAATGAGCAGTTCTTC	CSVEEPDYNEQFF
TRBV5-1	TRBJ2-2	.	.	TGCGCCAGCAATAGTGGTCCGAACACCGGGGAGCTGTTTTTT	CASNSGPNTGELFF